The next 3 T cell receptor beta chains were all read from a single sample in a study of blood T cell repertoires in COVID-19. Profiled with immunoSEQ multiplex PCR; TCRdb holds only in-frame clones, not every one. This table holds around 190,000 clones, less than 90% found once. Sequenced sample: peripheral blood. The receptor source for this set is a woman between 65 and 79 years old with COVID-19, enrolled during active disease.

Here the CDR3 reads CASSGGPGMVLNEKLFF. CDR3 nucleotides: TGTGCCAGCAGTGGGGGGCCGGGAATGGTATTGAATGAAAAACTGTTTTTT. The V call is TRBV6-1, the J call TRBJ1-4; D is perhaps TRBD1 (6 bases). CDR1 is MNHNS and CDR2 is SASEGT in the germline V gene. The CDR3 loop spans 17 amino acids. With 4 bases removed from V and 5 bases from J, the gap between germline ends came to 20 bases.

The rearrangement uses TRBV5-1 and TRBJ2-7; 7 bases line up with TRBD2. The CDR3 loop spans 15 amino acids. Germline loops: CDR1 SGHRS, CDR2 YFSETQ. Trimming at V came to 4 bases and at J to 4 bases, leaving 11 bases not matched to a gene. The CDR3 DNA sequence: TGCGCCAGCAGCCCTGGACTAGTACCCTTTTACGAGCAGTACTTC. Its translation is CASSPGLVPFYEQYF. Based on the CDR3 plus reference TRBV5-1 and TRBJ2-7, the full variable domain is KAGVTQTPRYLIKTRGQQVTLSCSPISGHRSVSWYQQTPGQGLQFLFEYFSETQRNKGNFPGRFSGRQFSNSRSEMNVSTLELGDSALYLCASSPGLVPFYEQYFGPGTRLTVT.

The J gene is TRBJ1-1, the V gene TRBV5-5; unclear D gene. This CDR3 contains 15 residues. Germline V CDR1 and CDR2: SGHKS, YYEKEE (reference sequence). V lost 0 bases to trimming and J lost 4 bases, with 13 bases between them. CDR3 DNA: TGTGCCAGCAGCTTGGCCGGGGATCGGTTCACTGAAGCTTTCTTT. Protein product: CASSLAGDRFTEAFF.